This T cell receptor (beta chain) was profiled in a study of low-dose radiotherapy and immunotherapy resistance in tumors. Study overall: Dosing of intravenous cyclophosphamide at 200 mg/m2 occurred every two weeks and took place one day prior to radiation and immunotherapy.

Germline V lookup: CDR1 SGHDN, CDR2 FVKESK. This CDR3 region has 16 residues. Trimming stripped 1 base from V and 1 base from J, with 10 bases between. Time point noted: before trial treatment. Those who qualified had advanced solid tumors (lacking tumor-infiltrating lymphocytes). This clonotype was seen at least ten times. Covering alpha and beta chains, TRAV- and TRBV-specific primers were used for the first-strand cDNA. TCRs underwent about 20 PCR cycles of amplification with a constant-region primer and V-primer adapter. It was by in vitro transcription that isolated mRNA was amplified. MiXCR, applied by TCRdb to the reads, yields one record per CDR3 protein. The sample carries 55,000 to 80,000 distinct CDR3 sequences, more than 25% recorded once.

Sample: PBMCs, taken before treatment. The source of this sequence is a male donor with rectosigmoid adenocarcinoma. The chain is built from TRBV14 and TRBJ2-2, with D unclear. The CDR3 DNA reads TGTGCCAGCAGCCAAGCAGTACTGCTGAACACCGGGGAGCTGTTTTTT. It translates to CASSQAVLLNTGELFF.